Below, 30 T cell receptor beta chains from the same sample are listed, as sequenced in a study of blood T cell repertoires in COVID-19. Libraries were prepared by immunoSEQ multiplex PCR; TCRdb keeps only in-frame clonotypes and omits some of them. Here the sample spans 150,000 to 200,000 clones, 80% to 90% being singletons. Sequenced sample: peripheral blood. Every receptor here comes from a woman aged 40-49 years with COVID-19, enrolled during active disease.

A single count supports this clone. This rearrangement joins TRBV19 to TRBJ2-7; 8 positions agree with TRBD1. The CDR3 has 15 residues. Germline V gene data show CDR1 as LNHDA and CDR2 as SQIVND (reference sequence). With 6 bases clipped from V and 6 bases from J, the junction kept 13 bases outside the gene matches. CDR3 sequence (DNA): TGTGCCAGTAGACCCCTCGGTGGGGACAGGAGCGAGCAGTACTTC. Protein: CASRPLGGDRSEQYF. The variable domain in full, completed from reference TRBV19 and TRBJ2-7, reads DGGITQSPKYLFRKEGQNVTLSCEQNLNHDAMYWYRQDPGQGLRLIYYSQIVNDFQKGDIAEGYSVSREKKESFPLTVTSAQKNPTAFYLCASRPLGGDRSEQYFGPGTRLTVT.

With respect to this clone: The sample contains more than one DNA sequence encoding this CDR3. This chain links TRBV3-1 (or the pseudogene TRBV3-2) with TRBJ1-5; D possibly corresponds to TRBD1 (5 bases). Trimming left V 0 bases short and J 6 bases short, with 6 bases between. Germline CDR1 is LGHDT and CDR2 is YNNKEL (reference sequence). CDR3 length: 13 amino acids. CDR3 coding DNA: TGTGCCAGCAGCCAAGATAGGGGTCAGCCCCAGCATTTT. This codes for CASSQDRGQPQHF.

This chain joins TRBV7-2 and TRBJ2-5, with TRBD1 identical over 11 bases. Looked up from germline, CDR1 is SGHTA and CDR2 is FQGNSA. The V segment lost 5 bases and the J segment 5 bases; nucleotides outside the gene matches: 10. The CDR3 has 16 amino acids. The CDR3 coding sequence is TGTGCCAGCAGCGCCGGGGACAGGGGGTCACGGGAGACCCAGTACTTC. As protein: CASSAGDRGSRETQYF.

The chain carries TRBV11-2 and TRBJ2-1; the D is unclear. The CDR3 runs to 12 residues. V was pared by 1 base and J by 8 bases, with 6 bases between. The germline gives CDR1 SGHAT, CDR2 FQNNGV. CDR3 in DNA: TGTGCCAGCAGCTTAGGCGCGTATGAGCAGTTCTTC. Protein sequence: CASSLGAYEQFF.

V is TRBV4-1 and J is TRBJ2-7; tentatively, D is TRBD2 (5 bases). Trimming took 1 base from V and 5 from J, leaving 9 bases between them. The CDR3 sequence is 13 residues long. Germline-derived CDR1 and CDR2 are MGHRA and YSYEKL. DNA for the CDR3: TGCGCCAGCAGCCAAGTCGAGGGCGACGAGCAGTACGTC. This encodes CASSQVEGDEQYV.

V gene TRBV12-3 or TRBV12-4 combines with J gene TRBJ1-5; TRBD1 matches 7 bases. The trim removed 5 bases at V and 6 bases at J, leaving 4 bases unmatched. The CDR3 is 13 residues long. The chain's CDR3 is CASSGQVGQPQHF. Written as DNA, the CDR3 is TGTGCCAGCAGTGGACAGGTGGGTCAGCCCCAGCATTTT.

This chain uses TRBV11-2 with TRBJ1-3, with D hard to call. Germline V gives CDR1 SGHAT, CDR2 FQNNGV. This CDR3 has 15 amino acids. V lost 3 bases and J 1 base, leaving 10 bases between the germline ends. CDR3 bases: TGTGCCAGCAGCTTGGAGTTTTTGTCTGGAAACACCATATATTTT. Protein sequence: CASSLEFLSGNTIYF.

The rearrangement uses TRBV27 and TRBJ2-5, with 7 positions matching TRBD1. V lost 5 bases, J lost 2 bases, and 14 bases stayed unmatched. The CDR3 loop spans 17 amino acids. Germline CDR1 MNHEY, CDR2 SMNVEV (reference sequence). The CDR3, as DNA: TGTGCCAGCAGTCCCGGGACAGAACAAACTAGACAAGAGACCCAGTACTTC. Translation gives CASSPGTEQTRQETQYF.

The gene calls are TRBV4-1 and TRBJ2-3, with TRBD1 as a possible D gene (6 bases). CDR1 and CDR2 (germline): MGHRA, YSYEKL. The V and J ends lost 6 bases and 1 base respectively, with 14 bases between them. This CDR3 region has 15 residues. DNA of the CDR3: TGCGCCAGCAGAAAGACAGGCTTGGGCACAGATACGCAGTATTTT. Translated, it gives CASRKTGLGTDTQYF.

The chain has TRBV5-4 and TRBJ2-1, with TRBD1 matching over 10 bases. Germline assignment: CDR1 SGHNT and CDR2 YYREEE (reference sequence). The junction had 4 bases not matched to a gene; V was cut back by 0 bases and J by 7 bases. The CDR3 totals 15 residues. The CDR3 reads CASSLGQGAGNEQFF. The CDR3 bases are TGTGCCAGCAGCTTGGGACAGGGGGCGGGAAATGAGCAGTTCTTC.

This chain connects TRBV14 to TRBJ2-3; possibly TRBD2 for D (6 bases). From germline, CDR1 is SGHDN and CDR2 FVKESK. Trimming took off 4 bases at V and 6 bases at J, with 17 bases between the two ends. This CDR3 has 15 amino acids. This chain's CDR3 is CASSPGGPRGDTQYF. Here the CDR3 DNA reads TGTGCCAGCAGCCCAGGTGGTCCCCGGGGGGATACGCAGTATTTT. The whole variable domain, filled in from reference TRBV14 and TRBJ2-3, reads EAGVTQFPSHSVIEKGQTVTLRCDPISGHDNLYWYRRVMGKEIKFLLHFVKESKQDESGMPNNRFLAERTGGTYSTLKVQPAELEDSGVYFCASSPGGPRGDTQYFGPGTRLTVL.

This clone has ten or more counts. This chain links TRBV5-4 with TRBJ2-2, with 7 bases fitting TRBD2. The CDR3 runs 14 residues. In germline, CDR1 is SGHNT, CDR2 YYREEE (reference sequence). V trimming: 5 bases; J trimming: 1 base; junction bases outside the gene matches: 2. The CDR3 spells CASRTGGNTGELFF. In nucleotides, the CDR3 is TGTGCCAGCAGGACGGGAGGGAACACCGGGGAGCTGTTTTTT.

This chain joins TRBV7-9 and TRBJ2-7; 11 bases fit TRBD2. The trim removed 5 bases at V and 3 bases at J, leaving 9 bases unmatched. The CDR3 loop spans 16 amino acids. CDR1 SEHNR and CDR2 FQNEAQ come from the germline V gene (reference sequence). CDR3 loop: CASSGGPSGRFYEQYF. The DNA for the CDR3 is TGTGCCAGCAGCGGGGGGCCTAGCGGGAGGTTCTACGAGCAGTACTTC. The full variable domain, its missing parts supplied by reference TRBV7-9 and TRBJ2-7, is DTGVSQNPRHKITKRGQNVTFRCDPISEHNRLYWYRQTLGQGPEFLTYFQNEAQLEKSRLLSDRFSAERPKGSFSTLEIQRTEQGDSAMYLCASSGGPSGRFYEQYFGPGTRLTVT.

V usage is TRBV18 and J usage is TRBJ1-2, with 8 bases matching TRBD1. The CDR3 totals 14 residues. Losses at the gene ends were 4 bases for V and 3 bases for J; bases not matched to a gene: 4. Per the germline V gene, CDR1 is KGHSH and CDR2 is LQKENI. The CDR3 DNA reads TGTGCCAGCTCACTAGGGACAGGCTACTATGGCTACACCTTC. This codes for CASSLGTGYYGYTF.

The chain joins TRBV2 to TRBJ2-1; TRBD2 agrees at 10 bases. CDR1 SNHLY and CDR2 FYNNEI come from the germline V gene. The trim removed 6 bases at V and 0 bases at J, leaving 5 bases unmatched. The CDR3 is 16 residues long. The CDR3 DNA is TGTGCCAGCAGGACTAGCGGGTTCCTCTCCTACAATGAGCAGTTCTTC. It specifies CASRTSGFLSYNEQFF.

Concerning this clone itself: A read error may be the cause here, since a much bigger clone is one base away. V is TRBV7-2 and J is TRBJ1-1, with D perhaps TRBD1 (6 bases). The V gene lost 5 bases and the J gene lost 1 base, with 8 bases spanning the gap. The CDR3 covers 13 residues. Germline V gene sequence: CDR1 SGHTA, CDR2 FQGNSA. The CDR3 reads CASSLGQNTEAFF. The CDR3 nucleotides read TGTGCCAGCAGCCTGGGACAGAACACTGAAGCTTTCTTT.

V and J are TRBV14 and TRBJ2-5; 10 bases are a match to TRBD1. The CDR3 sequence is 17 residues long. The junction had 9 bases not matched to a gene; V was cut back by 1 base and J by 4 bases. CDR1 and CDR2 from the germline V gene are SGHDN and FVKESK. CDR3 in amino acids: CASSQASRQGAGETQYF. For the CDR3, the DNA is TGTGCCAGCAGCCAAGCTTCACGACAGGGGGCGGGAGAGACCCAGTACTTC.

This clone was observed a single time. This sequence joins TRBV6-2 or TRBV6-3 and TRBJ2-7; 7 bases align to TRBD1. The CDR3 spans 15 residues. CDR1 is MNHEY and CDR2 is SVGEGT in the germline V gene. The V segment lost 7 bases and the J segment 4 bases; nucleotides outside the gene matches: 13. CDR3 protein: CASTPRGGQTYEQYV. CDR3 nucleotide sequence: TGTGCCAGCACCCCCCGAGGGGGACAGACTTACGAGCAGTACGTC.

V usage is TRBV30 and J usage is TRBJ2-1; TRBD2 aligns across 14 bases. This CDR3 has 14 amino acids. Germline V gene data show CDR1 as GTSNPN and CDR2 as SVGIG (reference sequence). V shed 5 bases and J 8 bases; nucleotides not matched to a gene: 5. The CDR3 DNA follows: TGTGCCTGGGGGACTAGCGGGGGTCTCCATGAGCAGTTCTTC. Translation: CAWGTSGGLHEQFF.

The chain joins TRBV28 to TRBJ1-6; 8 bases are shared with TRBD1. The germline V gene encodes CDR1 MDHEN and CDR2 SYDVKM. The CDR3 extends over 15 amino acids. The V and J ends lost 7 bases and 7 bases, in that order; junction bases with no gene match: 9. The CDR3 region is CASNRQGAQNSPLHF. CDR3 nucleotide sequence: TGTGCCAGCAATCGCCAGGGGGCGCAGAATTCACCCCTCCACTTT.

The chain uses TRBV28 and TRBJ2-7; a weak D match, TRBD1 (6 bases). Germline lookup yields CDR1 MDHEN and CDR2 SYDVKM. The CDR3 length is 13 residues. V lost 5 bases and J 1 base, leaving 9 bases between the germline ends. CDR3 amino acids: CASSIGQSYEQYF. Here the CDR3 DNA reads TGTGCCAGCAGTATCGGACAGTCCTACGAGCAGTACTTC.

The V gene is TRBV7-9, the J gene TRBJ1-4; 7 bases line up with TRBD1. The length of the CDR3 is 14 residues. CDR1 and CDR2 (germline): SEHNR, FQNEAQ (reference sequence). The trim removed 6 bases at V and 4 bases at J, leaving 5 bases unmatched. The CDR3 reads CASRPQGFNEKLFF. The CDR3 region has the DNA TGTGCCAGCAGACCACAGGGGTTTAATGAAAAACTGTTTTTT.

The chain joins TRBV5-8 to TRBJ1-5; D gene unclear. The CDR3 spans 15 residues. The V gene's germline CDR1 is SGHTS and CDR2 YDEGEE. With 6 bases removed from V and 0 bases from J, the gap between germline ends came to 13 bases. This CDR3 is CASTPGIYSNQPQHF. CDR3 sequence (DNA): TGTGCCAGCACCCCGGGAATTTATAGCAATCAGCCCCAGCATTTT. Based on the CDR3 plus reference TRBV5-8 and TRBJ1-5, the full variable domain is EAGVTQSPTHLIKTRGQQATLRCSPISGHTSVYWYQQALGLGLQFLLWYDEGEERNRGNFPPRFSGRQFPNYSSELNVNALELEDSALYLCASTPGIYSNQPQHFGDGTRLSIL.

At least ten counts were recorded for this clone. CDR3 bases: TGTGCCAGCAGTGAATATAGTCCAGTTGGGAGGTATTTT. Its protein is CASSEYSPVGRYF. V and J are TRBV2 and TRBJ2-3, with D maybe TRBD2 (5 bases). The CDR3 loop spans 13 amino acids. V lost 2 bases and J 14 bases, leaving 17 bases between the germline ends. Per the germline V gene, CDR1 is SNHLY and CDR2 is FYNNEI.

The rearrangement links TRBV19 to TRBJ1-2; no reliable D call. With 3 bases removed from V and 0 bases from J, the gap between germline ends came to 11 bases. Germline CDR1 is LNHDA and CDR2 is SQIVND (reference sequence). This CDR3 is 15 amino acids long. The CDR3 DNA is TGTGCCAGTAGTATCGACAAGTTACCTAACTATGGCTACACCTTC. It codes for CASSIDKLPNYGYTF.

This CDR3 reads CASRDGQINSPLHF. The CDR3 coding sequence is TGTGCCAGCAGAGACGGACAGATTAATTCACCCCTCCACTTT. The genes are TRBV2 and TRBJ1-6; perhaps TRBD1 as D (6 bases). Per germline, CDR1 SNHLY and CDR2 FYNNEI. The length of the CDR3 is 14 residues. Trimming took off 6 bases at V and 6 bases at J, with 12 bases between the two ends. The full variable domain, its missing parts supplied by reference TRBV2 and TRBJ1-6, is EPEVTQTPSHQVTQMGQEVILRCVPISNHLYFYWYRQILGQKVEFLVSFYNNEISEKSEIFDDQFSVERPDGSNFTLKIRSTKLEDSAMYFCASRDGQINSPLHFGNGTRLTVT.

The V and J genes are TRBV7-6 and TRBJ2-7, with a tentative D call TRBD2 (5 bases). This CDR3 has 13 residues. Trimming pared 1 base from V and 5 bases from J, leaving 9 bases between. The germline V gene has CDR1 SGHVS and CDR2 FNYEAQ. The CDR3 DNA sequence: TGTGCCAGCAGCTTAGGGGAGACAAACGAGCAGTACGTC. Translation: CASSLGETNEQYV.

V and J are TRBV9 and TRBJ1-2; TRBD1 is a possible D gene (5 bases). The CDR3 contains 13 residues. Germline V gene data show CDR1 as SGDLS and CDR2 as YYNGEE. Trimming shortened V by 4 bases and J by 7 bases, and 14 bases separated the two germline ends. The CDR3 DNA is TGTGCCAGCAGCTCGGACAATTTTGGTGGCTACACCTTC. It encodes CASSSDNFGGYTF. Full variable domain (rest looked up from reference TRBV9 and TRBJ1-2): DSGVTQTPKHLITATGQRVTLRCSPRSGDLSVYWYQQSLDQGLQFLIQYYNGEERAKGNILERFSAQQFPDLHSELNLSSLELGDSALYFCASSSDNFGGYTFGSGTRLTVV.

The chain joins TRBV15 to TRBJ1-1; no firm D call. The CDR3 has 16 amino acids. V shed 5 bases and J shed 1 base, with 17 bases lying between them. The germline V gene encodes CDR1 LNHNV and CDR2 YYDKDF (reference sequence). In nucleotides, the CDR3 is TGTGCCACCAGCTATTTCATACAGACAAAGAACACTGAAGCTTTCTTT. This codes for CATSYFIQTKNTEAFF.

This rearrangement joins TRBV3-1 (or the pseudogene TRBV3-2) to TRBJ2-1; D unresolved. This CDR3 has 12 residues. The ends were cut back, 4 bases at V and 5 bases at J, with 6 bases in the middle. Germline V gene data show CDR1 as LGHDT and CDR2 as YNNKEL (reference sequence). This CDR3 reads CASSPTDNEQFF. In DNA form, the CDR3 reads TGTGCCAGCAGCCCTACAGACAATGAGCAGTTCTTC.